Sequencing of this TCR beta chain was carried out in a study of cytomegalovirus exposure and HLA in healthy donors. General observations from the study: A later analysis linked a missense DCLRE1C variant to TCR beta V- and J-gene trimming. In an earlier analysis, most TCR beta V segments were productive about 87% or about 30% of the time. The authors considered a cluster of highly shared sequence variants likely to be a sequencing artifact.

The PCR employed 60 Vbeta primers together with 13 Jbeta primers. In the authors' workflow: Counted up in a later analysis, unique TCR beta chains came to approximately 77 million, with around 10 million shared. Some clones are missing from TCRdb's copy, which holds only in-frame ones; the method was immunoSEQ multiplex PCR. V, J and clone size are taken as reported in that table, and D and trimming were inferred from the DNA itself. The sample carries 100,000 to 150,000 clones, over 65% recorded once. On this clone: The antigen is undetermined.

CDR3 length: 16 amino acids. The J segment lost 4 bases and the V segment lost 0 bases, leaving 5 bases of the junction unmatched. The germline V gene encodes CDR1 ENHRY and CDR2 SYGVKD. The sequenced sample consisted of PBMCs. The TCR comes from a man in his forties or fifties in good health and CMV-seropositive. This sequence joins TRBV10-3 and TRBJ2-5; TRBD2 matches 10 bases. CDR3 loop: CAISESASGRRETQYF. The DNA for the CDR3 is TGTGCCATCAGTGAGTCGGCTAGCGGGAGAAGAGAGACCCAGTACTTC.